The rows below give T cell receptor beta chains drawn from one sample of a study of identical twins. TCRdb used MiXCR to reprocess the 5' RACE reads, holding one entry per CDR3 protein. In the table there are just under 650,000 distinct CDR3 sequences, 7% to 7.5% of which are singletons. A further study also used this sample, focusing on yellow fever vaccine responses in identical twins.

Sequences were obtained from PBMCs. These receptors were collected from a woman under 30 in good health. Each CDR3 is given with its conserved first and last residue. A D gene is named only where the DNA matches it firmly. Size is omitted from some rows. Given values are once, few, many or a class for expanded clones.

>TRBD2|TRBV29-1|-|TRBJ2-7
TGCAGCGCGGGACTAGCGGGAGGGCCTACTTCGTCCTACGAGCAGTACTTC
CSAGLAGGPTSSYEQYF
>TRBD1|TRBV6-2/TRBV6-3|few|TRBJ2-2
TGTGCCAGCAGACCCGCCCTGGGGACAGGGGAAAACACCGGGGAGCTGTTTTTT
CASRPALGTGENTGELFF
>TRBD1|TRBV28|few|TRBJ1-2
TGTGCCAGCAGTTTCGTAGCCGACAGGGGCTATGGCTACACCTTC
CASSFVADRGYGYTF
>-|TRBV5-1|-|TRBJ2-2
TGCGCCAGCAGCTTGGATTTGGGACCGAACACCGGGGAGCTGTTTTTT
CASSLDLGPNTGELFF
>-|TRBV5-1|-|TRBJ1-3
TGCGCCAGCAGCCTGGCCGCGGAGCGTTGGAACACCATATATTTT
CASSLAAERWNTIYF
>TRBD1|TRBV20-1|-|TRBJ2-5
TGCAGTGCTAGAGATGGGGGACAGGGAGGAGAGACCCAGTACTTC
CSARDGGQGGETQYF
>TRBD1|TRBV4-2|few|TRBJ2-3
TGTGCCAGCAGCCCTCTGGGTGGGACAGGAGGGGCAGATACGCAGTATTTT
CASSPLGGTGGADTQYF
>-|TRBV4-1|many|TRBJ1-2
TGCGCCAGCAGCCAGGGGGAGCTCGGGGATAACTATGGCTACACCTTC
CASSQGELGDNYGYTF
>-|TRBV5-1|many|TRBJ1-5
TGCGCCAGCAGCTTGGGAACCGTTGATCAGCCCCAGCATTTT
CASSLGTVDQPQHF
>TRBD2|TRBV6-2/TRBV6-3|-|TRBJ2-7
TGTGCCAGCAGTTACTCTTCCGGGAGGGCAGGCTACGAGCAGTACTTC
CASSYSSGRAGYEQYF
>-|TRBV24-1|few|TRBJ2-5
TGTGCCACCAGTGATCAAAGGGGGGGCGCAATGGGGATCCAGTACTTC
CATSDQRGGAMGIQYF
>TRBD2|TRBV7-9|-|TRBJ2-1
TGTGCCAGCAGCCTTCGGGGGGTACCAAACAATGAGCAGTTCTTC
CASSLRGVPNNEQFF
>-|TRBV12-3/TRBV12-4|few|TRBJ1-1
TGTGCCACCGCTACGGGGGGCCAAACTGAAGCTTTCTTT
CATATGGQTEAFF
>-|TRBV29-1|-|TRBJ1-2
TGCAGCGTGCAGGAGTCGGGCTACACCTTC
CSVQESGYTF
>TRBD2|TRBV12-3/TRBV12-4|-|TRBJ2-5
TGTGCCAGCAGTTTCTGGGCTAGCGGGAGTCCGAGTAGGGAGACCCAGTACTTC
CASSFWASGSPSRETQYF
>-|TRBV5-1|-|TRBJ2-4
TGCGCCAGCAGTCCCGGGGGGCTGGAAAACATTCAGTACTTC
CASSPGGLENIQYF
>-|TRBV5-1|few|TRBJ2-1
TGCGCCAGCAGCTTTGTCGGAGACAATGAGCAGTTCTTC
CASSFVGDNEQFF
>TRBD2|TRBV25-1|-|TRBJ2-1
TGTGCCAGCAGTGAATATCGGGACTATTACAATGAGCAGTTCTTC
CASSEYRDYYNEQFF
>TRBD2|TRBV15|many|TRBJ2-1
TGTGCCACCAGCAGCAACCTCTTAGCGGGAGGGTCGTCGGATGAGCAGTTCTTC
CATSSNLLAGGSSDEQFF
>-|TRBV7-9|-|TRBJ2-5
TGTGCCAGCAGTTCAAACCTAGAGACCCAGTACTTC
CASSSNLETQYF
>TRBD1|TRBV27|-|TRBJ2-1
TGTGCCAGCATGGACAGGGTCAATGAGCAGTTCTTC
CASMDRVNEQFF
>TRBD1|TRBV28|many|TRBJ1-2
TGTGCCAGCAGTTTGGGACAGGCCTATGGCTACACCTTC
CASSLGQAYGYTF
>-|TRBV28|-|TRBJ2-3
TGTGCCAGCAGTTTCGGCGGTTCAATGGATACGCAGTATTTT
CASSFGGSMDTQYF
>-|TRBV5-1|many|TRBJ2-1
TGCGCCAGCAGCCTAAGAGGCTCCTACAATGAGCAGTTCTTC
CASSLRGSYNEQFF
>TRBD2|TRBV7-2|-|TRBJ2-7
TGTGCCAGCAGCTTATTGACGGGAGGGATCGAGCAGTACTTC
CASSLLTGGIEQYF
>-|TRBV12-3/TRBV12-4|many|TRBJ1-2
TGTGCCAGCTCCACCTACCGGGATGGCTACACCTTC
CASSTYRDGYTF
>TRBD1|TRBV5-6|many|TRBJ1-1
TGTGCCAGCAGACAGGGGCAGGACACTGAAGCTTTCTTT
CASRQGQDTEAFF
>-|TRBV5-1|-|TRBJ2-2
TGCGCCAGCAGCTTTTTATCCACGGGGAACACCGGGGAGCTGTTTTTT
CASSFLSTGNTGELFF
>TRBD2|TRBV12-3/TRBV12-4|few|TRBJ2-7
TGTGCCAGCAGTTTAGGGGCCGCCAGACTAGCGGCCGAGCAGTACTTC
CASSLGAARLAAEQYF
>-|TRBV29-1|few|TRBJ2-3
TGCAGCGTTGCCTTGGGCTATAGCACAGATACGCAGTATTTT
CSVALGYSTDTQYF
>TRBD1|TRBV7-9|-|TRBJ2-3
TGTGCCAGCAGCCCCGGACAGGGGGCAACAGATACGCAGTATTTT
CASSPGQGATDTQYF
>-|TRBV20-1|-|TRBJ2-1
TGCAGTGCTAGAGTTGCAGGGACGGTACACAATGAGCAGTTCTTC
CSARVAGTVHNEQFF
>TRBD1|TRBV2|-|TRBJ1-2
TGTGCCAGCAGTGAGGGGACAGGGACCTATGGCTACACCTTC
CASSEGTGTYGYTF
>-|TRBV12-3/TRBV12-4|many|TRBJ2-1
TGTGCCAGCAGTTTAGCCGGAAGGATAGCCCTCTACAATGAGCAGTTCTTC
CASSLAGRIALYNEQFF
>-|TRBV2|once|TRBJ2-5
TGTGCCAGCACCCGCGGCATGCGACAAGAGACCCAGTACTTC
CASTRGMRQETQYF
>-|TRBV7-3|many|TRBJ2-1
TGTGCCAGCAGCTTAAGTGGCGGTGAGCAGTTCTTC
CASSLSGGEQFF
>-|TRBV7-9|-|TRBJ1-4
TGTGCCAGCAGCTTAGCGCGGAGGGGGAATGAAAAACTGTTTTTT
CASSLARRGNEKLFF
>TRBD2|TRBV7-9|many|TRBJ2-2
TGTGCCAGCAGGACGAGCGGGGCGAACACCGGGGAGCTGTTTTTT
CASRTSGANTGELFF
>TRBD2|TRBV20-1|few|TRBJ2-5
TGCAGTGCTAGTGCTAGCGGGGGGAAAGAGACCCAGTACTTC
CSASASGGKETQYF
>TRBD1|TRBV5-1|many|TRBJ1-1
TGCGCCAGCAGCGCAGGGGGCTTGACTGAAGCTTTCTTT
CASSAGGLTEAFF
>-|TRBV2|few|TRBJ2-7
TGTGCCAGCAGTGTTTCACAGTCCGAGCAGTACTTC
CASSVSQSEQYF
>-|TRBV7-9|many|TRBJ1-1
TGTGCCAGCAGCTTAGTACCGTCATCTGAGGCTTTCTTT
CASSLVPSSEAFF
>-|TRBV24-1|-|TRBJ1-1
TGTGCCTCCAAAAAGGCCAGGAGGGCCACTGAAGCTTTCTTT
CASKKARRATEAFF
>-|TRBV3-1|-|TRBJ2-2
TGTGCCAGCAGCAAGACCACTATGAATTCCGGGGAGCTGTTTTTT
CASSKTTMNSGELFF
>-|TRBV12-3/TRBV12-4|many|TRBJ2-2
TGTGCCAGCAGTTTACAGGGTTTGGCCGGGGAGCTGTTTTTT
CASSLQGLAGELFF
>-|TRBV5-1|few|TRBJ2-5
TGCGCCAGCAGCTCAGGACAGAGTCAAGAGACCCAGTACTTC
CASSSGQSQETQYF
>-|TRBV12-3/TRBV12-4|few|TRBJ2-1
TGTGCCAGCAGTTTCCCAGAGGGCAGCTGGGACAATGAGCAGTTCTTC
CASSFPEGSWDNEQFF
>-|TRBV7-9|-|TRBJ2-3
TGTGCCAGCAGCTTAGAAGCACCAGATACGCAGTATTTT
CASSLEAPDTQYF
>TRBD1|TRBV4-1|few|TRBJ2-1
TGCGCCAGCAGCCAGCCGGGACAGGGGCGCAATGAGCAGTTCTTC
CASSQPGQGRNEQFF
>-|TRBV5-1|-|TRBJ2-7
TGCGCCAGCAGCTTGGAGGCAGGGCCACCCTACGAGCAGTACTTC
CASSLEAGPPYEQYF
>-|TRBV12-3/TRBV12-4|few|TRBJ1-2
TGTGCCAGCAGTCAGTCGACTCGCGGGCTTAACTATGGCTACACCTTC
CASSQSTRGLNYGYTF
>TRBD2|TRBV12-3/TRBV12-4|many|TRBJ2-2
TGTGCCAGCAGTTTACTAGGGACTAGCGGGAGCAGGACCGGGGAGCTGTTTTTT
CASSLLGTSGSRTGELFF
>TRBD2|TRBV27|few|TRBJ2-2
TGTGCCAGCAGGGGCGCGGGGGGGAACACCGGGGAGCTGTTTTTT
CASRGAGGNTGELFF
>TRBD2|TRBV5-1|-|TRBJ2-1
TGCCCCAGCACCAGGACACAGCGGGAGAACAATGAGCAGTCCTTC
CPSTRTQRENNEQSF
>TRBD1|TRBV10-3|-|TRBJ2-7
TGTGCCATCAGTGAGGCCGGACAGGGCTACGAGCAGTACTTC
CAISEAGQGYEQYF
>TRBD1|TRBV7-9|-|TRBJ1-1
TGTGCCAGCAGCTTAACCCTAGACAGGGAGGAAGCTTTCTTT
CASSLTLDREEAFF
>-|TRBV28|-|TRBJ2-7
TGTGCCAGCAGTTTTGGGGGCAGGGCAACCTACGAGCAGTACTTC
CASSFGGRATYEQYF
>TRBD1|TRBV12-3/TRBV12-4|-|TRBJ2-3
TGTGCCAGCAGTTTCGGACAGGGGGTGATTTACACAGATACGCAGTATTTT
CASSFGQGVIYTDTQYF
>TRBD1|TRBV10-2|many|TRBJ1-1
TGCGCCAGCAGTATAGTTTGGACAGGGTCGAACACTGAAGCTTTCTTT
CASSIVWTGSNTEAFF